The entry that follows covers one TCR beta chain sequence. Its antigen is undetermined. Germline V gives CDR1 SGHVS, CDR2 FNYEAQ. V lost 1 base to trimming and J lost 4 bases; unmatched junction nucleotides: 14. CDR3 size: 18 residues. TCR alpha and beta CDR3 regions were amplified from RNA using iRepertoire nested multiplex PCR. Each CDR3 protein gets one entry after TCRdb re-called the multiplex PCR reads with MiXCR. The sample has under 200,000 distinct CDR3 sequences, about 31% seen once. This entry belongs to a study of glioma-infiltrating T cells. Overall study findings and caveats: Above-expected tissue-blood divergence occurred in all gliomas, most in low-grade ones.

What was sequenced was glioma tissue, nonneoplastic brain tissue, or PBMCs (not recorded which). This chain links TRBV7-6 with TRBJ2-7, with 9 bases lining up with TRBD2. The clonotype comes from a human donor with low-grade glioma or glioblastoma, undergoing nonglioma brain surgery, or in good health (not recorded which). Here the CDR3 DNA reads TGTGCCAGCAGCTTAGAGGGATCAGCGGGAGGACATCAGTACGAGCAGTACTTC. Translated, it gives CASSLEGSAGGHQYEQYF.